This T cell receptor (beta chain) was retrieved from a study of T-cell reconstitution after alpha-beta-depleted transplantation in children. Study results and limitations: In some patients, recipient T cells and intrathymic progenitors surviving conditioning explained high day-60 diversity. One year after transplant, T-cell counts and diversity came mostly from newly produced T cells. Where alpha-beta T cells came from about two months after transplant was reportedly several hundred expanded graft clones.

V was pared by 3 bases and J by 0 bases, with 15 bases between. The V gene's germline CDR1 is SEHNR and CDR2 FQNEAQ (reference sequence). CDR3 length: 17 residues. As concerns this clonotype: What it binds is not known.

Preparation of the TCRbeta library used unique molecular identifiers. TCRdb used MiXCR to reprocess the PCR reads, holding one entry per CDR3 protein. Among approximately 400,000 distinct CDR3 sequences, about 16% were seen once, and the ten largest hold less than 30%. This TCR came from a boy younger than two who had a stem cell transplant for Wiskott-Aldrich syndrome, so the T cells may come from the graft donor. This material consisted of PBMCs, mostly from graft donor cells, taken 360 days after TCRalphabeta/CD19-depleted stem cell transplant. The chain links TRBV7-9 to TRBJ1-3, with D possibly TRBD1 on 6 matching bases. The CDR3 reads CASSLGTGPSSGNTIYF. CDR3 nucleotide sequence: TGTGCCAGCAGCTTGGGAACAGGGCCGAGCTCTGGAAACACCATATATTTT.